Sequencing of this T cell receptor (beta chain) was carried out in a study of cytomegalovirus exposure and HLA in healthy donors. PCR amplification relied on 60 Vbeta primers (plus 13 Jbeta primers). Sequenced by immunoSEQ multiplex PCR; TCRdb stores in-frame clones only, minus some. The sample holds about 98,000 clones, more than 75% seen once. This clone occurred a few times. This sequence was found in a human donor in good health. The sample consisted of PBMCs.

The CDR3 DNA reads TGTGCCACCAGCGGGGCAGGGAGGGGGGAGTATGGCTACACCTTC. It specifies CATSGAGRGEYGYTF. The chain employs TRBV15 and TRBJ1-2, with a possible D match to TRBD1 (6 bases). The CDR3 is 15 amino acids. Trimming removed 5 bases from V and 5 bases from J, with 18 bases in between. Germline-derived CDR1 and CDR2 are LNHNV and YYDKDF (reference sequence).